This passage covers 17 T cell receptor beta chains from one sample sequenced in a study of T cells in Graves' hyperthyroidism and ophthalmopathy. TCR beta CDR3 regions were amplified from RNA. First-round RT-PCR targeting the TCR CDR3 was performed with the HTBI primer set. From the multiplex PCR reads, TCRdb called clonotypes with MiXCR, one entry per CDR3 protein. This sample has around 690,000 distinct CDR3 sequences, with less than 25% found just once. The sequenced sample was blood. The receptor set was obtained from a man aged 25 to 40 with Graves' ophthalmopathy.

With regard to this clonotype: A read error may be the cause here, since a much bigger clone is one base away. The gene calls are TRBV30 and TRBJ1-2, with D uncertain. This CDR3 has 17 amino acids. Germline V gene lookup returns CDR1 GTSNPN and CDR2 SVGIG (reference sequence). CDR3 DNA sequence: TGTGCCTGGAGTGTATTATCCCAATTGCGAGCTAACTGTGGCTACACCTTC. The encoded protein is CAWSVLSQLRANCGYTF.

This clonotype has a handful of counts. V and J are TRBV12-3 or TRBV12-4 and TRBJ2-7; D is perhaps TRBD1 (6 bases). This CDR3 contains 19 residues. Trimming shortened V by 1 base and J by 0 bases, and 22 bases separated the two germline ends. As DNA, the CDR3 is TGTGCCAGCAGTTTAGGGACCCTCCTCCGGGACACCGACTCCTACGAGCAGTACTTC. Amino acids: CASSLGTLLRDTDSYEQYF.

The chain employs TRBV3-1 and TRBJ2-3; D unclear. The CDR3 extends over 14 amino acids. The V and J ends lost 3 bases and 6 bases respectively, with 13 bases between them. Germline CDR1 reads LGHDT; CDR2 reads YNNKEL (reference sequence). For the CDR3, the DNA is TGTGCCAGCAGCCATCCTGGACCGACGGATACGCAGTATTTT. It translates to CASSHPGPTDTQYF.

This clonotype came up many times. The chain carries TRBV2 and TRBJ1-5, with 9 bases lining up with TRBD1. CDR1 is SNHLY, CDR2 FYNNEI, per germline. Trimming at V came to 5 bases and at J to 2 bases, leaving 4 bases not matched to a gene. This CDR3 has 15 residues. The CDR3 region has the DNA TGTGCCAGCAGTCGAACAGGGGGCGGCAATCAGCCCCAGCATTTT. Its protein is CASSRTGGGNQPQHF.

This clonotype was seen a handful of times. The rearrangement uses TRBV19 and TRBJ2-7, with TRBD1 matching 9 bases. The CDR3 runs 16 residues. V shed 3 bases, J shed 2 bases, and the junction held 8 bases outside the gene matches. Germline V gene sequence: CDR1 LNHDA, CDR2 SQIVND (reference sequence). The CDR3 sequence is CASSIIPGQGTYEQYF. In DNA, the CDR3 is TGTGCCAGTAGTATCATCCCGGGACAGGGAACCTACGAGCAGTACTTC.

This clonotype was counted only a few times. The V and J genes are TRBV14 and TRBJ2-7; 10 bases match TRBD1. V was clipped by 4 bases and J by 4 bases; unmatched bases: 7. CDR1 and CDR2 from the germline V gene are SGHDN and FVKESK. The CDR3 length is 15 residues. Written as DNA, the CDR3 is TGTGCCAGCAGCCGAAGGGACAGGGGATTTTACGAGCAGTACTTC. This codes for CASSRRDRGFYEQYF. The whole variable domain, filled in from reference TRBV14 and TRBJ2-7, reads EAGVTQFPSHSVIEKGQTVTLRCDPISGHDNLYWYRRVMGKEIKFLLHFVKESKQDESGMPNNRFLAERTGGTYSTLKVQPAELEDSGVYFCASSRRDRGFYEQYFGPGTRLTVT.

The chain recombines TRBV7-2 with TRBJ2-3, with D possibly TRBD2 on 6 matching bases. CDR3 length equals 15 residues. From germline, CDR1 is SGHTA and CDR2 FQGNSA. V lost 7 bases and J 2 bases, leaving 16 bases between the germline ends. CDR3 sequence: CASTWEANPTDTQYF. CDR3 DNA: TGTGCCAGCACCTGGGAGGCAAACCCCACAGATACGCAGTATTTT.

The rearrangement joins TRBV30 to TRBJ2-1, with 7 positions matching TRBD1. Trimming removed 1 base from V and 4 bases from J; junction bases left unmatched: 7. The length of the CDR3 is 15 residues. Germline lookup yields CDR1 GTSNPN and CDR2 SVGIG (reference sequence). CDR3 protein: CAWSEPGQQYNEQFF. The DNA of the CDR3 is TGTGCCTGGAGTGAGCCGGGACAGCAATACAATGAGCAGTTCTTC.

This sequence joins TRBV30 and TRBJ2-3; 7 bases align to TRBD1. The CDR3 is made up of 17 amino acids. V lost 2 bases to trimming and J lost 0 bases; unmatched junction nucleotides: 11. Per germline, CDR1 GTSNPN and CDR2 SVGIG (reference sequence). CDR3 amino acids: CAWSPRGQRSSTDTQYF. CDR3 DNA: TGTGCCTGGAGTCCCCGGGGACAGCGATCTAGCACAGATACGCAGTATTTT.

The CDR3 here is CASSTRWGDTGELFF. For the CDR3, the DNA is TGTGCCAGCAGTACTCGATGGGGAGACACCGGGGAGCTGTTTTTT. This chain joins TRBV6-2 or TRBV6-3 and TRBJ2-2; D is possibly TRBD2 (5 bases). Germline CDR1 is MNHEY and CDR2 is SVGEGT. The CDR3 sequence is 15 residues long. Trimming removed 5 bases at V and 3 bases at J, with 13 bases between.

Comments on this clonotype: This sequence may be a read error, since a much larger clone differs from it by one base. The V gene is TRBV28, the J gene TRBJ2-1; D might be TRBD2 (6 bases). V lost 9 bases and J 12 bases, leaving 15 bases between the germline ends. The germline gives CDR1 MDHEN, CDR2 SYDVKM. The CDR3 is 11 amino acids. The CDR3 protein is CASEEGHGQFF. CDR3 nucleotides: TGTGCCAGTGAGGAGGGTCATGGGCAGTTCTTC.

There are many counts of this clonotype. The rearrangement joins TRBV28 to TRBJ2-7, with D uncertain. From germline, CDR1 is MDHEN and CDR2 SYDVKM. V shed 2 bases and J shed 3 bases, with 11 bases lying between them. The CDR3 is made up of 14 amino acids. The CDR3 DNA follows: TGTGCCAGCAGTTTAGTCCCTGGTCTCTACGAGCAGTACTTC. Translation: CASSLVPGLYEQYF.

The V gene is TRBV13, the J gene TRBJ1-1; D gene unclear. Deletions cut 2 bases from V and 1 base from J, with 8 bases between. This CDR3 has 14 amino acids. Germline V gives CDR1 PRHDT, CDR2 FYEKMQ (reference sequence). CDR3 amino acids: CASSLWRENTEAFF. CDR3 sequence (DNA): TGTGCCAGCAGCTTATGGCGGGAGAACACTGAAGCTTTCTTT.

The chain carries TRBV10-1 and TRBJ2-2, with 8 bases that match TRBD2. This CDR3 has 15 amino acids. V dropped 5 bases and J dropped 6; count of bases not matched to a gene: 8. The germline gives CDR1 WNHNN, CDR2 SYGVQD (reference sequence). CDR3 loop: CASSPSGSSAGELFF. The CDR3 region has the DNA TGCGCCAGCAGTCCAAGCGGGAGCTCAGCCGGGGAGCTGTTTTTT.

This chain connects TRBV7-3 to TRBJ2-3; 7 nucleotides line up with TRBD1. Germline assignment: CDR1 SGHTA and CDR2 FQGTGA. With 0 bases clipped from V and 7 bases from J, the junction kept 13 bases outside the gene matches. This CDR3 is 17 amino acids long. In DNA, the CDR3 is TGTGCCAGCAGCTTAACTCCCCAGGGGGTGGTTGGCCATACGCAGTATTTT. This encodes CASSLTPQGVVGHTQYF.

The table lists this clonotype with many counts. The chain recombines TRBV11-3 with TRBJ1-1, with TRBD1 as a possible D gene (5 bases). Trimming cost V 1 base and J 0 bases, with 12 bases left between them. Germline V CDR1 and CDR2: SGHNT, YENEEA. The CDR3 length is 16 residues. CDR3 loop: CASSLGTGALNTEAFF. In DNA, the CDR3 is TGTGCCAGCAGCTTAGGTACAGGTGCCTTGAACACTGAAGCTTTCTTT.

CDR3 nucleotide sequence: TGTGCCAGTAGTATCAGGCGGGAGAGCATTCAGTACTTC. Residues: CASSIRRESIQYF. The chain is built from TRBV19 and TRBJ2-4, with 7 bases aligning to TRBD2. The CDR3 runs 13 residues. V lost 3 bases, J lost 9 bases, and 5 bases stayed unmatched. Germline V CDR1 and CDR2: LNHDA, SQIVND (reference sequence).